These 5 T cell receptor beta chains originate from one sample sequenced in a study of post-analysis software for immune sequencing data. Findings and limits, study-wide: Comparison of patients with controls showed roughly five TRBV segments more frequent in patients, TRBV5-6, TRBV5-1 and TRBV20-1 among them.

Built from TCR beta cDNA, the libraries had unique molecular identifiers in them. MiXCR was run by TCRdb on the PCR reads, yielding one entry per CDR3 protein. The sample records 500,000 to 600,000 distinct CDR3 sequences, roughly 45% being singletons. Their antigens are not known. Sequencing was performed on blood. These TCRs come from a girl aged 10 to 17 with multiple sclerosis.

This chain uses TRBV7-9 with TRBJ2-1, with D unresolved. The CDR3 consists of 13 residues. In germline, CDR1 is SEHNR, CDR2 FQNEAQ (reference sequence). Trimming pared 2 bases from V and 6 bases from J, leaving 8 bases between. This chain's CDR3 is CASSLLGFNEQFF. For the CDR3, the DNA is TGTGCCAGCAGCTTATTAGGTTTCAATGAGCAGTTCTTC.

This chain joins TRBV7-8 and TRBJ1-1; D gene unclear. The V gene lost 4 bases and the J gene lost 4 bases, with 10 bases spanning the gap. Germline assignment: CDR1 SGHVS and CDR2 FQNEAQ. The CDR3 extends over 13 amino acids. The chain's CDR3 is CASSYQGGTEAFF. The CDR3, as DNA: TGTGCCAGCAGCTATCAAGGAGGCACTGAAGCTTTCTTT. Full variable domain (outside the CDR3, taken from reference TRBV7-8 and TRBJ1-1): GAGVSQSPRYKVAKRGQDVALRCDPISGHVSLFWYQQALGQGPEFLTYFQNEAQLDKSGLPSDRFFAERPEGSVSTLKIQRTQQEDSAVYLCASSYQGGTEAFFGQGTRLTVV.

This clonotype has more than one count but fewer than ten. This chain connects TRBV29-1 to TRBJ2-7; D is possibly TRBD1 (6 bases). V shed 3 bases and J shed 5 bases, with 11 bases lying between them. The germline V gene encodes CDR1 SQVTM and CDR2 ANQGSEA. The CDR3 contains 12 residues. The CDR3 protein is CSVDGRGHEQYF. CDR3 coding DNA: TGCAGCGTTGATGGCAGGGGCCACGAGCAGTACTTC.

The sample holds one count of this clonotype. J is TRBJ1-2 and V is TRBV6-6, with D perhaps matching TRBD1 (6 bases). This CDR3 region has 16 residues. Trimming left V 2 bases short and J 4 bases short, with 17 bases between. Germline V lookup: CDR1 MNHNY, CDR2 SVGAGI (reference sequence). The CDR3 coding sequence is TGTGCCAGCAGTTACCTATGGACAGAGTACTTCTATGGCTACACCTTC. It specifies CASSYLWTEYFYGYTF.

This clonotype was seen a handful of times. This chain joins TRBV4-1 and TRBJ2-3; 9 nucleotides line up with TRBD2. CDR3 length: 15 residues. The V segment lost 1 base and the J segment 1 base; nucleotides outside the gene matches: 0. The V gene's germline CDR1 is MGHRA and CDR2 YSYEKL. The CDR3 coding sequence is TGCGCCAGCAGCCAAGTAGCGGGGGGCACAGATACGCAGTATTTT. Its translation is CASSQVAGGTDTQYF.